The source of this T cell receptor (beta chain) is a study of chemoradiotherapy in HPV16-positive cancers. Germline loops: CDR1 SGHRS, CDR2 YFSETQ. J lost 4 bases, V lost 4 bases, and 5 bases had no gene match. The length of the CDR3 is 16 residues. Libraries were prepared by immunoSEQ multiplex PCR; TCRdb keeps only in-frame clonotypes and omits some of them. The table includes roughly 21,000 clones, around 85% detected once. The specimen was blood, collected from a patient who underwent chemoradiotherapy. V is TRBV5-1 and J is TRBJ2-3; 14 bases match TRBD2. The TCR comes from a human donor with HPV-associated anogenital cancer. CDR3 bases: TGCGCCAGCAGCCCGGGACTAGCGGGAGCGGCAGATACGCAGTATTTT. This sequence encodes CASSPGLAGAADTQYF.